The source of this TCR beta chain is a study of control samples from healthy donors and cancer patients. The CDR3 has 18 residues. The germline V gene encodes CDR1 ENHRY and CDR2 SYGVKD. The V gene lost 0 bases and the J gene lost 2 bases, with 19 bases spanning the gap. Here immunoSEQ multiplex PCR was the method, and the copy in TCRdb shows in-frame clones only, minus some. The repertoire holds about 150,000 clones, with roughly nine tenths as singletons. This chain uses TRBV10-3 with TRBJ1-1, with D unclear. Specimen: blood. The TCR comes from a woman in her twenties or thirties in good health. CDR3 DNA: TGTGCCATCAGTGAGTCCGCTGTATTTCAGAGCTTCAACACTGAAGCTTTCTTT. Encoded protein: CAISESAVFQSFNTEAFF.